Listed below are T cell receptor beta chains from one sample, sequenced in a study of OX40 agonist ivuxolimab in advanced cancers. Sequencing used immunoSEQ multiplex PCR; TCRdb keeps in-frame clones, though not all of them. The sample records more than 50,000 clones, around nine tenths being singletons. The specimen comprised CD4+ or CD8+ T cells sorted from blood, sampled in a trial of the OX40 agonist ivuxolimab. The receptor source for this set is an adult with an advanced solid tumor such as melanoma, head and neck, liver or kidney cancer. The conserved cysteine and the conserved F or W are not part of the CDR3 here.

>TRBJ2-5|TRBV20-1
SASSQETQY
>TRBJ2-2|TRBV7-9
ASSPRAGGSNTGELF
>TRBJ1-2|TRBV28
ASSSPGGYGYT
>TRBJ2-7|TRBV28
ASSLYVDRSYEQY
>TRBJ2-7|TRBV7-2
ASSPHRSRGRFEQY
>TRBJ2-6|TRBV28
ASNDRQTGANVLT
>TRBJ1-3|TRBV4-2
ASSPRATASGNTIY
>TRBJ2-3|TRBV7-2
ASSLGLPTDTQY
>TRBJ2-1|TRBV5-1
ASSLEAGGINNEQF
>TRBJ2-5|TRBV5-4
ASSAASAQETQY
>TRBJ1-2|TRBV19
ASRAGALANYGYT
>TRBJ1-3|TRBV7-8
ASSFSTGGNTIY
>TRBJ2-1|TRBV2
ASSSTSGSNNEQF
>TRBJ1-4|TRBV10-1
ASSESRGRRGEKLF
>TRBJ2-7|TRBV19
ASRTTSSGGKYEQY
>TRBJ2-5|TRBV5-1
ASSAADTGTQY
>TRBJ1-2|TRBV25-1
ASSDPRGQGDGYT
>TRBJ2-5|TRBV15
ATSRASGVQETQY
>TRBJ2-3|TRBV9
ASSVRERGADTQY
>TRBJ1-3|TRBV4-2
ASDGGYSGNTIY
>TRBJ2-7|TRBV5-6
ASSLATGYYEQY
>TRBJ2-3|TRBV6-1
ASSPTWGSDTQY
>TRBJ2-1|TRBV10-3
ATQGQGTYNEQF
>TRBJ2-5|TRBV28
ASRPTDQETQY
>TRBJ1-2|TRBV27
ASSLGQGSSGYT
>TRBJ2-2|TRBV7-9
ASSLPGELF
>TRBJ1-4|TRBV27
ASSLDRAEKLF
>TRBJ2-7|TRBV10-2
ASSGTGVLHEQY
>TRBJ2-1|TRBV18
ASSPNSYNEQF
>TRBJ1-6|TRBV4-2
ASSQTGFSPLH
>TRBJ2-1|TRBV5-6
ASSLPDRVGHNEQF
>TRBJ2-2|TRBV7-8
ASSLQGIPTGELF
>TRBJ2-1|TRBV28
ASSQSSYNEQF
>TRBJ1-1|TRBV4-1
ASSPLGVSTEAF
>TRBJ1-1|TRBV21-1
ASSGRDREDTEAF
>TRBJ1-2|TRBV5-8
ASSLTGAGNYGYT
>TRBJ1-6|TRBV19
ASSIALRNSPLH
>TRBJ2-7|TRBV28
ASAGRYEQY
>TRBJ2-3|TRBV6-1
ASTRTDTDTQY
>TRBJ2-7|TRBV28
ASSVTGAPYEQY
>TRBJ2-1|TRBV9
ASSVALQLAGGDNEQF
>TRBJ2-2|TRBV14
ASSQTTNTGELF
>TRBJ2-1|TRBV9
ASSPLAGSYNEQF
>TRBJ2-1|TRBV18
ASSPEGNEQF
>TRBJ1-2|TRBV28
ASSSQAGGEYGYT
>TRBJ1-5|TRBV7-2
ASSPVARTALQPQH
>TRBJ1-1|TRBV28
ASIAANTEAF
>TRBJ1-2|TRBV27
ASPSGYT
>TRBJ2-5|TRBV28
ASSLNVPGLQETQY
>TRBJ2-1|TRBV10-3
AISEEASAPPNEQF
>TRBJ2-1|TRBV18
ASSSQHGTSGGARENEQF